This T cell receptor beta chain is drawn from a study of T cells in tumors after PD-1 blockade (dated by TCRdb to about 2019). With respect to the entire study: Prior checkpoint blockade, systemic immunosuppressant use, and recent radiotherapy or other anti-cancer therapy within 4 weeks were grounds for patient exclusion. An average of 113,528 TCR templates (range roughly 24,000-290,000) and roughly 37,000 unique clonotypes was obtained for peripheral blood samples. Patients received pembrolizumab 200 mg every 3 weeks or cemiplimab 350 mg every 2 weeks. RECIST version 1.1 was used to evaluate clinical response. Ongoing daily vismodegib 150 mg was also given to a subset of patients during anti-PD-1 treatment. Bulk TCR sequencing was performed on 9 to 11 peripheral blood samples from a handful of patients to compare blood and tumor clonotypes. The study performed paired single-cell RNA and TCR sequencing on site-matched tumors from BCC or SCC patients before and after anti-PD-1 therapy.

Points the paper makes about the study in general: Around 41% of tumor TCR clonotypes were found in blood, and some novel exhausted tumor clones appeared in pre-treatment blood, suggesting peripheral recruitment. The source of novel T cell clones was not identified, and lymphoid organs or rare unexpanded clones within the tumor or the tumor periphery could be included among the possible sources.

The trim is 4 bases for V and 3 bases for J, with a gap of 5 bases between the germline ends. Inclusive of the bounding cysteine and phenylalanine, the CDR3 is 11 residues long. Only CDR3 DNA remains: 33 bases, in frame from the first base. CDR1 and CDR2 (SGHRS, YFSETQ) derive from the germline V gene. The immunoSEQ platform was used for deep TCRbeta sequencing. The authors' analysis ran thus. Only productive rearrangements were exported from the immunoSEQ Analyzer for downstream analysis. T cell phenotypes were assigned to bulk TCRbeta clonotypes by matching the clonotypes to single-cell RNA+TCR-seq clones that had the same TCRbeta sequence. Tumor enrichment of a clone was calculated by dividing the clone's tumor frequency by the clone's PBMC frequency, both taken from bulk TCR sequencing. TCRs were sorted with GLIPH into specificity groups, meaning clusters of distinct TCRs that share CDR3 motifs and likely recognize common antigens. The immuneACCESS repertoire file appears here via TCRdb, limited to in-frame rearrangements. These files lack a portion of the clones; in checked studies, under half of the deficit traces to unresolved V genes, and the cause of the others is not known. Clone size and V and J calls were adopted from that table, with D and trimming inferred from the DNA. Within this sample are about 59,000 clones, with 80% of them counted one time only. The ten largest clones add up to roughly 13% of the sample.

As concerns this clone: The clone's antigen remains unknown. No qualities accompany the bases; no much larger clone lies one base away.

The time point label, as the study defines it: before anti-PD-1 therapy. Genomic DNA extracted from tumor biopsies or peripheral blood was used for bulk TCRbeta sequencing, with input ranging from about 550 ng to 6,004 ng. Histologically proven advanced or metastatic basal or squamous cell carcinoma was present in all patients, all of whom were poor candidates for surgical resection. The basal cell carcinoma cohort was made up of approximately ten patients, and bulk tumor TCR sequencing was performed for roughly 8 of these patients. This TCR was sampled from a human donor with basal cell carcinoma. The specimen was PBMCs, collected before anti-PD-1 treatment. The sequence is built from TRBV5-1 and TRBJ2-7, with the D gene too uncertain to name. The CDR3 reads as follows: CASSANYEQYF. The nucleotides are TGCGCCAGCAGCGCAAACTACGAGCAGTACTTC.